A selection of T cell receptor beta chains follows, all from one sample in a study of shared T cell receptors in the human thymus. The method was immunoSEQ multiplex PCR; TCRdb's version includes in-frame clones alone and lacks a portion of them. The repertoire holds under 850,000 clones, with approximately 88% as singletons. The same specimen was also included in a second study, on human thymus T cells.

Sequencing used thymocytes. These receptors were obtained from a boy younger than two with a congenital heart defect. The CDR3 runs from the conserved cysteine through the conserved F or W. The D gene is left open where the match is weak. Where a row states a size, it is once, few, many or the class of an expanded clone; other rows omit it.

V gene: TRBV7-9; J gene: TRBJ2-1; clone size: .; D gene: .; CDR3 protein: CASSFVTAYNEQFF; CDR3 DNA: TGTGCCAGCAGCTTCGTCACAGCCTACAATGAGCAGTTCTTC
V gene: TRBV29-1; J gene: TRBJ2-7; clone size: .; D gene: TRBD1; CDR3 protein: CSVLGGREQYF; CDR3 DNA: TGCAGCGTTCTAGGGGGCCGCGAGCAGTACTTC
V gene: TRBV28; J gene: TRBJ2-7; clone size: .; D gene: TRBD1; CDR3 protein: CASSCKRGQGHELGQYF; CDR3 DNA: TGTGCCAGCAGTTGTAAACGGGGACAGGGACATGAGTTAGGGCAGTACTTC
V gene: TRBV7-6; J gene: TRBJ2-7; clone size: once; D gene: TRBD2; CDR3 protein: CASSSRSSGPYRSSYEQYF; CDR3 DNA: TGTGCCAGCAGCTCCCGTTCTAGCGGGCCTTACCGAAGCTCCTACGAGCAGTACTTC
V gene: TRBV19; J gene: TRBJ2-1; clone size: .; D gene: TRBD2; CDR3 protein: CASTPTSGRGEQFF; CDR3 DNA: TGTGCCAGTACTCCGACTAGCGGGAGAGGTGAGCAGTTCTTC
V gene: TRBV7-2; J gene: TRBJ2-4; clone size: .; D gene: .; CDR3 protein: CASSAGAKNIQYF; CDR3 DNA: TGTGCCAGCAGCGCGGGAGCCAAAAACATTCAGTACTTC
V gene: TRBV28; J gene: TRBJ2-2; clone size: once; D gene: .; CDR3 protein: CASSRGARGTGELFF; CDR3 DNA: TGTGCCAGCAGCCGAGGTGCGAGAGGTACCGGGGAGCTGTTTTTT
V gene: TRBV30; J gene: TRBJ2-7; clone size: .; D gene: .; CDR3 protein: CAWSFLGPSAYF; CDR3 DNA: TGTGCCTGGAGTTTTCTGGGTCCTAGTGCGTACTTC
V gene: TRBV11-3; J gene: TRBJ2-5; clone size: .; D gene: .; CDR3 protein: CASSLAGSWTQYF; CDR3 DNA: TGTGCCAGCAGCTTAGCGGGGTCCTGGACCCAGTACTTC
V gene: TRBV15; J gene: TRBJ2-5; clone size: .; D gene: TRBD2; CDR3 protein: CATSSTGREDPNPLQETQYF; CDR3 DNA: TGTGCCACCAGCTCCACTGGGCGGGAGGACCCCAATCCCTTACAAGAGACCCAGTACTTC
V gene: TRBV12-2; J gene: TRBJ2-1; clone size: .; D gene: .; CDR3 protein: CASRFCSSGSRGNEQFF; CDR3 DNA: TGTGCAAGTCGCTTTTGTTCTAGCGGGAGTCGGGGAAATGAGCAGTTCTTC
V gene: TRBV4-1; J gene: TRBJ2-1; clone size: .; D gene: TRBD2; CDR3 protein: CASSCGSSLNNEQFF; CDR3 DNA: TGCGCCAGCAGCTGCGGGAGCAGCCTAAACAATGAGCAGTTCTTC
V gene: TRBV4-3; J gene: TRBJ2-3; clone size: once; D gene: TRBD2; CDR3 protein: CASSQEKAGGPDTQYF; CDR3 DNA: TGCGCCAGCAGCCAAGAGAAAGCGGGAGGGCCAGATACGCAGTATTTT
V gene: TRBV14; J gene: TRBJ1-1; clone size: .; D gene: .; CDR3 protein: CASSQGVDYTEAFF; CDR3 DNA: TGTGCCAGCAGCCAAGGGGTCGACTACACTGAAGCTTTCTTT
V gene: TRBV10-1; J gene: TRBJ2-7; clone size: .; D gene: TRBD2; CDR3 protein: CASSEAGGPSYEQYF; CDR3 DNA: TGCGCCAGCAGTGAGGCGGGAGGGCCGTCCTACGAGCAGTACTTC
V gene: TRBV25-1; J gene: TRBJ1-1; clone size: .; D gene: .; CDR3 protein: CASRSSGTEAFF; CDR3 DNA: TGTGCCAGCAGAAGTTCGGGCACTGAAGCTTTCTTT
V gene: TRBV5-6; J gene: TRBJ2-7; clone size: .; D gene: TRBD1; CDR3 protein: CASSLRGREQYF; CDR3 DNA: TGTGCCAGCAGCTTGAGGGGGCGCGAGCAGTACTTC
V gene: TRBV19; J gene: TRBJ1-5; clone size: .; D gene: .; CDR3 protein: CASSTRGANQPQHF; CDR3 DNA: TGTGCCAGTAGTACCCGGGGGGCAAATCAGCCCCAGCATTTT
V gene: TRBV29-1; J gene: TRBJ2-5; clone size: .; D gene: .; CDR3 protein: CSVEDPPGAQYF; CDR3 DNA: TGCAGCGTTGAAGATCCGCCAGGGGCCCAGTACTTC
V gene: TRBV18; J gene: TRBJ2-2; clone size: .; D gene: TRBD1; CDR3 protein: CASSPYYRGTGELFF; CDR3 DNA: TGTGCCAGCTCACCGTACTACAGGGGCACCGGGGAGCTGTTTTTT
V gene: TRBV7-2; J gene: TRBJ2-1; clone size: .; D gene: .; CDR3 protein: CASSLPSDCPSNEQFF; CDR3 DNA: TGTGCCAGCAGCTTACCCTCCGACTGCCCTTCCAATGAGCAGTTCTTC
V gene: TRBV5-5; J gene: TRBJ1-5; clone size: .; D gene: TRBD1; CDR3 protein: CASSLAGQGNQPQHF; CDR3 DNA: TGTGCCAGCAGCTTGGCAGGACAGGGGAATCAGCCCCAGCATTTT
V gene: TRBV7-6; J gene: TRBJ2-5; clone size: .; D gene: .; CDR3 protein: CASSLGGERPIQETQYF; CDR3 DNA: TGTGCCAGCAGCTTGGGCGGGGAACGGCCAATCCAAGAGACCCAGTACTTC
V gene: TRBV5-1; J gene: TRBJ2-7; clone size: .; D gene: TRBD2; CDR3 protein: CASSPGLAGGGEQYF; CDR3 DNA: TGCGCCAGCAGCCCGGGACTAGCGGGAGGGGGCGAGCAGTACTTC
V gene: TRBV15; J gene: TRBJ1-2; clone size: .; D gene: .; CDR3 protein: CATSRSHTTLNYGYTF; CDR3 DNA: TGTGCCACCAGCAGATCCCACACAACACTAAACTATGGCTACACCTTC
V gene: TRBV19; J gene: TRBJ1-2; clone size: .; D gene: .; CDR3 protein: CASSMVGCYGYTF; CDR3 DNA: TGTGCCAGTAGTATGGTGGGCTGCTATGGCTACACCTTC
V gene: TRBV5-1; J gene: TRBJ1-5; clone size: .; D gene: .; CDR3 protein: CASSLGGGGSQPQHF; CDR3 DNA: TGCGCCAGCAGCTTGGGCGGGGGGGGCAGTCAGCCCCAGCATTTT
V gene: TRBV30; J gene: TRBJ2-1; clone size: .; D gene: TRBD2; CDR3 protein: CAWSVELAEPNNEQFF; CDR3 DNA: TGTGCCTGGAGTGTCGAACTAGCGGAGCCCAACAATGAGCAGTTCTTC
V gene: TRBV19; J gene: TRBJ2-2; clone size: few; D gene: TRBD1; CDR3 protein: CASRDRGGGELFF; CDR3 DNA: TGTGCCAGTAGAGACAGGGGTGGCGGGGAGCTGTTTTTT
V gene: TRBV2; J gene: TRBJ2-3; clone size: .; D gene: .; CDR3 protein: CASSADTSTDTQYF; CDR3 DNA: TGTGCCAGCAGCGCGGATACTAGCACAGATACGCAGTATTTT
V gene: TRBV6-5; J gene: TRBJ2-1; clone size: .; D gene: TRBD2; CDR3 protein: CASGGSGAGNEQFF; CDR3 DNA: TGTGCCAGCGGCGGGAGCGGGGCAGGCAATGAGCAGTTCTTC
V gene: TRBV19; J gene: TRBJ1-2; clone size: .; D gene: TRBD1; CDR3 protein: CASTRQGSYGYTF; CDR3 DNA: TGTGCCAGTACCCGACAGGGTAGCTATGGCTACACCTTC
V gene: TRBV4-3; J gene: TRBJ1-2; clone size: .; D gene: .; CDR3 protein: CASSQDRQGGDYGYTF; CDR3 DNA: TGCGCCAGCAGCCAAGACAGGCAGGGAGGTGACTATGGCTACACCTTC
V gene: TRBV4-1; J gene: TRBJ2-3; clone size: .; D gene: .; CDR3 protein: CASSQGGELPDTQYF; CDR3 DNA: TGCGCCAGCAGCCAAGGGGGGGAACTTCCAGATACGCAGTATTTT
V gene: TRBV6-4; J gene: TRBJ2-2; clone size: .; D gene: TRBD1; CDR3 protein: CASSDSALTGGAGELFF; CDR3 DNA: TGTGCCAGCAGTGACTCGGCCTTGACAGGGGGGGCCGGGGAGCTGTTTTTT
V gene: TRBV11-2; J gene: TRBJ2-1; clone size: .; D gene: .; CDR3 protein: CASSLDEGGSSYNEQFF; CDR3 DNA: TGTGCCAGCAGCTTAGATGAAGGAGGGAGCTCCTACAATGAGCAGTTCTTC
V gene: TRBV27; J gene: TRBJ2-2; clone size: .; D gene: .; CDR3 protein: CASSLRDSTGELFF; CDR3 DNA: TGTGCCAGCAGTTTACGGGACTCCACCGGGGAGCTGTTTTTT
V gene: TRBV7-9; J gene: TRBJ2-1; clone size: .; D gene: TRBD2; CDR3 protein: CASSQRDYYNEQFF; CDR3 DNA: TGTGCCAGCAGCCAACGGGACTACTACAATGAGCAGTTCTTC
V gene: TRBV9; J gene: TRBJ1-4; clone size: .; D gene: .; CDR3 protein: CASSLGASNEKLFF; CDR3 DNA: TGTGCCAGCAGCTTGGGGGCCTCTAATGAAAAACTGTTTTTT
V gene: TRBV9; J gene: TRBJ2-7; clone size: .; D gene: TRBD2; CDR3 protein: CASSVRTSVRNEQYF; CDR3 DNA: TGTGCCAGCAGCGTAAGAACTAGCGTACGCAACGAGCAGTACTTC
V gene: TRBV27; J gene: TRBJ1-5; clone size: .; D gene: .; CDR3 protein: CAGSQGTANNSNQPQHF; CDR3 DNA: TGTGCCGGAAGCCAGGGGACGGCGAATAATAGCAATCAGCCCCAGCATTTT
V gene: TRBV7-7; J gene: TRBJ2-1; clone size: .; D gene: .; CDR3 protein: CASSSTVAGEQFF; CDR3 DNA: TGTGCTAGCAGCTCCACTGTCGCGGGTGAGCAGTTCTTC
V gene: TRBV5-1; J gene: TRBJ2-1; clone size: .; D gene: TRBD2; CDR3 protein: CASGIHGRYHNEQFF; CDR3 DNA: TGCGCCAGCGGAATACACGGGAGGTATCACAATGAGCAGTTCTTC
V gene: TRBV7-8; J gene: TRBJ2-7; clone size: .; D gene: .; CDR3 protein: CASSLSGQPIYEQYF; CDR3 DNA: TGTGCCAGCAGCTTATCGGGACAACCAATCTACGAGCAGTACTTC
V gene: TRBV7-9; J gene: TRBJ2-2; clone size: .; D gene: TRBD2; CDR3 protein: CASSRTSGRPRFTGELFF; CDR3 DNA: TGTGCCAGCAGCCGGACTAGCGGGAGGCCGCGGTTCACCGGGGAGCTGTTTTTT
V gene: TRBV18; J gene: TRBJ1-3; clone size: few; D gene: TRBD1; CDR3 protein: CASSPPGGRESSGNTIYF; CDR3 DNA: TGTGCCAGCTCACCCCCAGGGGGCCGTGAAAGCTCTGGAAACACCATATATTTT